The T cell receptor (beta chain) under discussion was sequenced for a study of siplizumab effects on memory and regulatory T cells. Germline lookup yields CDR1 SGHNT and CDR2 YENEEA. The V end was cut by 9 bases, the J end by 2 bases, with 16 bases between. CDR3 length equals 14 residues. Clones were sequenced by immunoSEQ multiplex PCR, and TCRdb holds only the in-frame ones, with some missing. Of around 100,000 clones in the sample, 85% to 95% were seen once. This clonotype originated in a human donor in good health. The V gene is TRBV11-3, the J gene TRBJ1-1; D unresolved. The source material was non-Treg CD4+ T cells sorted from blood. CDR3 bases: TGTGCCAGTAGGATTGACCCAAGAAACACTGAAGCTTTCTTT. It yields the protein CASRIDPRNTEAFF. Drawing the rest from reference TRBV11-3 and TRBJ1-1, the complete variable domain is EAGVVQSPRYKIIEKKQPVAFWCNPISGHNTLYWYLQNLGQGPELLIRYENEEAVDDSQLPKDRFSAERLKGVDSTLKIQPAELGDSAVYLCASRIDPRNTEAFFGQGTRLTVV.